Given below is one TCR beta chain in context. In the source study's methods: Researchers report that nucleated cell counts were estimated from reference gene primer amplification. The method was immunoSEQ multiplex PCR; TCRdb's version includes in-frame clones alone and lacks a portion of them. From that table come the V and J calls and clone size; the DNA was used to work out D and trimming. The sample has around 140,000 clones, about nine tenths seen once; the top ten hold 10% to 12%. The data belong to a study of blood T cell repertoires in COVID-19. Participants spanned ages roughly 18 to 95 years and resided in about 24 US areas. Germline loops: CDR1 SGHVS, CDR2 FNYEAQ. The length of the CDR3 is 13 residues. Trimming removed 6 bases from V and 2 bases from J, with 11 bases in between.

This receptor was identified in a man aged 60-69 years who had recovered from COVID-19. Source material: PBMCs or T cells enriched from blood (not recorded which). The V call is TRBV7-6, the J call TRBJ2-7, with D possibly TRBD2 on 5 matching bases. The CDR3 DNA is TGTGCCAGCAGAGAGGCGGAGGCCTACGAGCAGTACTTC. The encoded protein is CASREAEAYEQYF.